The 10 T cell receptor beta chains listed next were all sequenced from one sample in a study of cytomegalovirus exposure and HLA in healthy donors. Vbeta (60) and Jbeta (13) primers were used in the PCR. Profiled with immunoSEQ multiplex PCR; TCRdb holds only in-frame clones, not every one. Its listing shows approximately 180,000 clones. The sequenced sample consisted of PBMCs. Every receptor here comes from a man aged 25 to 40 in good health and CMV-seronegative.

This chain links TRBV27 with TRBJ1-3; TRBD1 is a possible D gene (5 bases). The CDR3 length is 14 residues. The V gene lost 2 bases and the J gene lost 0 bases, with 5 bases spanning the gap. CDR1 MNHEY and CDR2 SMNVEV come from the germline V gene (reference sequence). This CDR3 is CASSLQGSGNTIYF. The CDR3, as DNA: TGTGCCAGCAGTTTACAGGGCTCTGGAAACACCATATATTTT.

This sequence joins TRBV5-5 and TRBJ2-3; tentatively, D is TRBD1 (6 bases). CDR3 length: 14 amino acids. Germline loops: CDR1 SGHKS, CDR2 YYEKEE (reference sequence). The V end was cut by 3 bases, the J end by 2 bases, with 10 bases between. CDR3 sequence reads: CASSSQGYTDTQYF. CDR3 bases: TGTGCCAGCAGCTCACAGGGTTACACAGATACGCAGTATTTT. Drawing the rest from reference TRBV5-5 and TRBJ2-3, the complete variable domain is DAGVTQSPTHLIKTRGQQVTLRCSPISGHKSVSWYQQVLGQGPQFIFQYYEKEERGRGNFPDRFSARQFPNYSSELNVNALLLGDSALYLCASSSQGYTDTQYFGPGTRLTVL.

The chain has TRBV9 and TRBJ2-5; D may be TRBD2 (5 bases). The DNA matches TRBJ2-7 better at its end, which makes the J call doubtful. This CDR3 has 14 residues. Germline assignment: CDR1 SGDLS and CDR2 YYNGEE. The CDR3 nucleotides read TGTGCCAGCAGCCCTAGCCAAGGCTCCTACGAGCAGTACTTC. Encoded protein: CASSPSQGSYEQYF.

The rearrangement joins TRBV6-5 to TRBJ1-2; a possible D gene is TRBD1 (5 bases). The CDR3 length is 14 residues. Trimming shortened V by 0 bases and J by 7 bases, and 12 bases separated the two germline ends. The germline V gene has CDR1 MNHEY and CDR2 SVGAGI. The CDR3 loop is CASSYSFRGIGYTF. The CDR3, as DNA: TGTGCCAGCAGTTACTCTTTCCGGGGGATTGGCTACACCTTC.

This rearrangement joins TRBV4-1 to TRBJ2-1; weak D call: TRBD1 (6 bases). CDR1 is MGHRA and CDR2 is YSYEKL in the germline V gene. The CDR3 has 17 residues. V was shortened by 1 base and J by 0 bases, with 13 bases between the two germline ends. The CDR3 sequence is CASSQARGGISYNEQFF. CDR3 coding DNA: TGCGCCAGCAGCCAAGCCCGAGGGGGAATCTCCTACAATGAGCAGTTCTTC.

V gene TRBV19 combines with J gene TRBJ2-1, with 15 positions matching TRBD2. V lost 4 bases and J lost 6; bases outside the gene matches: 7. Germline values: CDR1 LNHDA, CDR2 SQIVND (reference sequence). The length of the CDR3 is 17 residues. CDR3 bases: TGTGCCAGTAGTACCGGACTAGCGGGAGGGCCAATCAATGAGCAGTTCTTC. This encodes CASSTGLAGGPINEQFF.

The rearrangement links TRBV30 to TRBJ1-3; no reliable D call. This CDR3 has 16 residues. Germline CDR1 GTSNPN, CDR2 SVGIG (reference sequence). The V end lost 3 bases, the J end lost 3 bases, and 18 bases lay between the germline ends. The CDR3 nucleotides read TGTGCCTGGAGGCCAACGGTCGGGAGGGTTGGAAACACCATATATTTT. It is translated as CAWRPTVGRVGNTIYF.

V and J are TRBV2 and TRBJ1-4; D is possibly TRBD1 (6 bases). Germline CDR1 is SNHLY and CDR2 is FYNNEI. CDR3 length: 14 amino acids. V lost 5 bases and J 8 bases, leaving 15 bases between the germline ends. The CDR3 here is CASSNREGKEKLFF. The CDR3 nucleotides read TGTGCCAGCAGTAACAGGGAAGGTAAAGAAAAACTGTTTTTT.

The CDR3 spells CASSSGTGTGELFF. The DNA of the CDR3 is TGTGCCAGCAGTTCCGGGACAGGGACCGGGGAGCTGTTTTTT. The chain recombines TRBV2 with TRBJ2-2; 9 nucleotides line up with TRBD1. Germline loops: CDR1 SNHLY, CDR2 FYNNEI. The CDR3 length is 14 residues. The V and J ends lost 5 bases and 5 bases, in that order; junction bases with no gene match: 3.

The chain links TRBV28 to TRBJ1-1; TRBD1 matches 7 bases. The CDR3 has 12 amino acids. After removal of 6 bases from V and 5 bases from J, the junction contained 3 bases not matched to a gene. Germline CDR1 and CDR2: MDHEN and SYDVKM. As DNA, the CDR3 is TGTGCCAGCAGAGCAGGGGGGACTGAAGCTTTCTTT. Translation: CASRAGGTEAFF. The whole variable domain, remainder taken from reference TRBV28 and TRBJ1-1, is DVKVTQSSRYLVKRTGEKVFLECVQDMDHENMFWYRQDPGLGLRLIYFSYDVKMKEKGDIPEGYSVSREKKERFSLILESASTNQTSMYLCASRAGGTEAFFGQGTRLTVV.